This T cell receptor (beta chain) originates from a study of shared clonotypes between healthy human individuals. Study-level results: Sampling was confined to blood; repertoires within tissues likely differ.

This clone was found once. Its antigen is unknown. This CDR3 spans 16 amino acids. J gave up 0 bases and V 8 bases, and 7 bases lay outside the gene matches. Germline loops: CDR1 SGHTA, CDR2 FQGNSA. On ten immunoSEQ deep assay plates, unsorted PBMC DNA was sequenced. Libraries were prepared by immunoSEQ multiplex PCR; TCRdb keeps only in-frame clonotypes and omits some of them. The sample has roughly 450,000 clones; more than 65% are singletons. This sequence originates from a woman aged 40 to 49 in good health. Some clones in this sample may be carry-over from other donors' samples. J is TRBJ1-6 and V is TRBV7-2; 7 bases match TRBD1. The sequenced material came from PBMCs. CDR3 in DNA: TGTGCCAGCCTCAGGGACAGCGCCTCCTATAATTCACCCCTCCACTTT. This encodes CASLRDSASYNSPLHF. The variable domain in full, completed from reference TRBV7-2 and TRBJ1-6, reads GAGVSQSPSNKVTEKGKDVELRCDPISGHTALYWYRQSLGQGLEFLIYFQGNSAPDKSGLPSDRFSAERTGGSVSTLTIQRTQQEDSAVYLCASLRDSASYNSPLHFGNGTRLTVT.